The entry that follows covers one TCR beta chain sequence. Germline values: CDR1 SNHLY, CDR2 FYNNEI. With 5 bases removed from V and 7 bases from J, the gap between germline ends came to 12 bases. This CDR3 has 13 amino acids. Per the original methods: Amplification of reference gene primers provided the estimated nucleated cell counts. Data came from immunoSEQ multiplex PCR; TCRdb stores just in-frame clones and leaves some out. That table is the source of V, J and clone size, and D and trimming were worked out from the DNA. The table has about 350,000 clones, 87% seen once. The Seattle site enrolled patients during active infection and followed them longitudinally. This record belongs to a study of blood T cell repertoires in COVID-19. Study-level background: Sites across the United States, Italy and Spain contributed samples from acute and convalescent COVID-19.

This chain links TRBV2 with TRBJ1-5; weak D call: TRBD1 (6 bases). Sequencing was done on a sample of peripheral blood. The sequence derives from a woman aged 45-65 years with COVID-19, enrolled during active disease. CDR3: CASSYRVEQPQHF. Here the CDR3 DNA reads TGTGCCAGCAGTTACAGGGTCGAGCAGCCCCAGCATTTT.